The rows below give T cell receptor beta chains drawn from one sample of a study of OX40 agonist ivuxolimab in advanced cancers. Assay: immunoSEQ multiplex PCR; the TCRdb copy retains only in-frame clones and omits some. The data contain 20,000 to 30,000 clones, 60% to 80% of them singletons. Material: CD4+ or CD8+ T cells sorted from blood, obtained in a trial of the OX40 agonist ivuxolimab. The receptors derive from an adult with an advanced solid tumor such as melanoma, head and neck, liver or kidney cancer. The CDR3 runs from the conserved cysteine through the conserved F or W. D genes are given only for firm matches. The listing skips clone size in some rows; elsewhere it reads once, few, many or a size class.

size	V	J	D	CDR3	DNA
NA	TRBV28	TRBJ2-1	NA	CASISRQDAYNEQFF	TGTGCCAGCATCAGTAGACAGGACGCCTACAATGAGCAGTTCTTC
once	TRBV27	TRBJ2-7	NA	CASSLSLTGIRYF	TGTGCCAGCAGTTTATCACTTACAGGGATCCGGTACTTC
NA	TRBV28	TRBJ2-7	NA	CASSWAGYEQYF	TGTGCCAGCAGTTGGGCCGGATACGAGCAGTACTTC
NA	TRBV11-2	TRBJ2-7	NA	CASSSAGWYEQYF	TGTGCCAGCAGCTCGGCGGGGTGGTACGAGCAGTACTTC
NA	TRBV29-1	TRBJ2-2	NA	CSVEYPQGFPGELFF	TGCAGCGTTGAATACCCGCAGGGGTTCCCCGGGGAGCTGTTTTTT
NA	TRBV6-1	TRBJ1-1	TRBD1	CASKGQGGEAFF	TGTGCCAGCAAAGGACAGGGGGGTGAAGCTTTCTTT
NA	TRBV13	TRBJ2-3	TRBD2	CASSLWAGGDTQYF	TGTGCCAGCAGCTTATGGGCGGGGGGAGATACGCAGTATTTT
NA	TRBV10-3	TRBJ2-5	NA	CATHGQTEETQYF	TGTGCCACACACGGACAGACGGAAGAGACCCAGTACTTC
NA	TRBV21-1	TRBJ2-5	NA	CASSSDQETQYF	TGTGCCAGCAGCTCGGACCAAGAGACCCAGTACTTC
many	TRBV7-9	TRBJ2-5	TRBD2	CASSSTSGGRQETQYF	TGTGCCAGCAGCTCCACTAGCGGGGGGCGCCAAGAGACCCAGTACTTC
NA	TRBV19	TRBJ2-1	TRBD2	CASSIKAGWEQFF	TGTGCCAGTAGTATAAAAGCGGGATGGGAGCAGTTCTTC
NA	TRBV13	TRBJ1-1	NA	CASSSSLGTEAFF	TGTGCCAGCAGCTCCTCCCTTGGCACTGAAGCTTTCTTT
few	TRBV7-7	TRBJ2-5	NA	CASSLGRETQYF	TGTGCCAGCAGTTTAGGCCGAGAGACCCAGTACTTC
NA	TRBV29-1	TRBJ1-2	TRBD1	CSVPTQGETRGYTF	TGCAGCGTTCCGACACAGGGGGAAACTCGGGGCTACACCTTC
NA	TRBV5-5	TRBJ2-5	NA	CASSVPLALETQYF	TGTGCCAGCAGCGTCCCCCTAGCTCTAGAGACCCAGTACTTC
NA	TRBV29-1	TRBJ2-1	TRBD2	CSVELTSGGGGIEQFF	TGCAGCGTGGAACTTACTAGTGGCGGGGGAGGAATTGAGCAGTTCTTC
NA	TRBV21-1	TRBJ2-5	NA	CASSKANRVQETQYF	TGTGCCAGCAGCAAAGCAAACAGAGTCCAAGAGACCCAGTACTTC
NA	TRBV5-1	TRBJ1-1	TRBD1	CASSRGTVIPNTEAFF	TGCGCCAGCAGCCGAGGGACAGTGATACCGAACACTGAAGCTTTCTTT
once	TRBV19	TRBJ2-1	NA	CASSLRDGDYNEQFF	TGTGCCAGTAGTCTAAGGGACGGTGACTACAATGAGCAGTTCTTC
NA	TRBV9	TRBJ1-1	NA	CASSADWGTEAFF	TGTGCCAGCAGCGCGGACTGGGGCACTGAAGCTTTCTTT
NA	TRBV4-3	TRBJ1-5	TRBD1	CASSQEGTGGGEPQHF	TGCGCCAGCAGCCAAGAAGGGACAGGAGGCGGGGAGCCCCAGCATTTT
NA	TRBV5-5	TRBJ2-7	TRBD1	CASSPTGLEQYF	TGTGCCAGCAGCCCGACAGGGCTCGAGCAGTACTTC
NA	TRBV7-7	TRBJ2-3	TRBD2	CASSTGLARDTQYF	TGTGCCAGCAGCACAGGACTAGCGAGAGATACGCAGTATTTT
NA	TRBV7-2	TRBJ2-3	TRBD2	CASSLETSGLSTDTQYF	TGTGCCAGCAGCTTAGAGACTAGCGGGCTTAGCACAGATACGCAGTATTTT
many	TRBV7-3	TRBJ2-5	NA	CASSLSRGKQETQYF	TGTGCCAGCAGCTTATCAAGGGGTAAACAAGAGACCCAGTACTTC
once	TRBV19	TRBJ2-7	NA	CASSIFGSYEQYF	TGTGCCAGTAGTATATTTGGCTCCTACGAGCAGTACTTC
few	TRBV4-1	TRBJ1-5	NA	CASSHPREWPQHF	TGCGCCAGCAGCCATCCTAGGGAGTGGCCCCAGCATTTT
once	TRBV6-5	TRBJ2-5	NA	CASSYYQGSQETQYF	TGTGCCAGCAGTTACTACCAGGGGAGTCAAGAGACCCAGTACTTC
few	TRBV5-8	TRBJ2-1	NA	CASSDQQGGSYNEQFF	TGTGCCAGCAGTGACCAACAGGGTGGATCCTACAATGAGCAGTTCTTC
NA	TRBV5-1	TRBJ2-5	NA	CASSFESRDLSFPQYF	TGCGCCAGCAGCTTTGAGAGTCGGGACTTATCTTTCCCCCAGTACTTC
NA	TRBV5-1	TRBJ2-7	TRBD2	CASSFGLASYEQYF	TGCGCCAGCAGCTTTGGACTAGCATCCTACGAGCAGTACTTC
NA	TRBV4-2	TRBJ1-1	TRBD1	CASSQDPGQGGKGTEAFF	TGTGCCAGCAGCCAAGACCCAGGACAGGGAGGGAAAGGGACTGAAGCTTTCTTT
once	TRBV7-8	TRBJ1-5	NA	CASSLDAGGSQPQHF	TGTGCCAGCAGCTTAGACGCAGGCGGGAGTCAGCCCCAGCATTTT
NA	TRBV28	TRBJ2-3	NA	CASSFLAGTDTQYF	NA
NA	TRBV11-3	TRBJ2-2	NA	CASSLREGANTGELFF	TGTGCCAGCAGCCTTCGGGAGGGGGCTAACACCGGGGAGCTGTTTTTT
NA	TRBV7-6	TRBJ1-1	NA	CASSLRPGLNTEAFF	TGTGCCAGCAGCTTACGTCCAGGGTTGAACACTGAAGCTTTCTTT
NA	TRBV28	TRBJ2-7	NA	CASSSGENEQYF	TGTGCCAGCAGCTCGGGGGAGAACGAGCAGTACTTC
NA	TRBV28	TRBJ2-7	TRBD2	CASIGGSYEQYF	TGTGCCAGCATAGGCGGGAGCTACGAGCAGTACTTC
NA	TRBV7-9	TRBJ2-2	NA	CASSFSGNTGELFF	TGTGCCAGCAGCTTTAGCGGGAACACCGGGGAGCTGTTTTTT
NA	TRBV27	TRBJ2-7	NA	CASSLQQGNEQYF	TGTGCCAGCAGTTTACAACAGGGTAACGAGCAGTACTTC
few	TRBV4-1	TRBJ2-5	NA	CASSQAEGSAQYF	TGCGCCAGCAGCCAAGCGGAAGGCTCGGCCCAGTACTTC
NA	TRBV6-5	TRBJ2-7	TRBD1	CASSLGTGGSYEQYF	TGTGCCAGCAGCCTAGGGACAGGGGGATCCTACGAGCAGTACTTC
NA	TRBV7-2	TRBJ1-2	NA	CASSPRSHGYTF	TGTGCCAGCAGCCCCCGGTCCCATGGCTACACCTTC
NA	TRBV9	TRBJ1-4	NA	CASSVEGGAPNEKLFF	TGTGCCAGCAGCGTAGAAGGGGGGGCACCTAATGAAAAACTGTTTTTT
NA	TRBV9	TRBJ2-1	TRBD2	CASSGLAGDNEQFF	TGTGCCAGCAGCGGGCTAGCGGGGGACAATGAGCAGTTCTTC
NA	TRBV19	TRBJ2-5	NA	CASSPGLGIETQYF	TGTGCCAGTAGCCCGGGACTCGGTATTGAGACCCAGTACTTC
NA	TRBV5-4	TRBJ1-4	NA	CASSQIDRTNEKLFF	TGTGCCAGCAGCCAAATTGACAGGACTAATGAAAAACTGTTTTTT
NA	TRBV28	TRBJ2-7	NA	CASSFGTPPTSSFF	TGTGCCAGCAGTTTCGGGACACCGCCTACGAGCAGTTTCTTC
NA	TRBV28	TRBJ2-2	NA	CASSSDSLTGELFF	TGTGCCAGCAGTTCGGACAGTCTCACCGGGGAGCTGTTTTTT
few	TRBV6-6	TRBJ1-5	TRBD1	CASSLTGRGQPQHF	TGTGCCAGCAGTTTGACAGGGCGAGGGCAGCCCCAGCATTTT
NA	TRBV5-8	TRBJ2-3	NA	CASSLDYVGTGADTQYF	TGTGCCAGCAGCTTAGATTATGTGGGGACGGGGGCAGATACGCAGTATTTT